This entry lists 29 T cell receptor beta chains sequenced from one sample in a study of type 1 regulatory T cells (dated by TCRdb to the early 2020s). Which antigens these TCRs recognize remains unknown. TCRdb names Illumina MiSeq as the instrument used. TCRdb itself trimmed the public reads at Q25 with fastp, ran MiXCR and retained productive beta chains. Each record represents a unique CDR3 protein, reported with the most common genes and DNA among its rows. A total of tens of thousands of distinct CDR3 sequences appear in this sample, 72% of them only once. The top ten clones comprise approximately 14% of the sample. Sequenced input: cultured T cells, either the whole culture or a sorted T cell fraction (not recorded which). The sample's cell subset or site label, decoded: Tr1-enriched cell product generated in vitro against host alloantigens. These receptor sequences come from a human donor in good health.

The CDR3 is CSARGLGQDQTQYF. CDR3 DNA: TGCAGTGCTAGGGGATTGGGCCAGGACCAGACCCAGTACTTC. The genes are TRBV20-1 and TRBJ2-5; no reliable D call. The germline V gene has CDR1 DFQATT and CDR2 SNEGSKA (reference sequence). The V gene lost 3 bases and the J gene lost 6 bases, with 17 bases spanning the gap. The CDR3 loop spans 14 amino acids.

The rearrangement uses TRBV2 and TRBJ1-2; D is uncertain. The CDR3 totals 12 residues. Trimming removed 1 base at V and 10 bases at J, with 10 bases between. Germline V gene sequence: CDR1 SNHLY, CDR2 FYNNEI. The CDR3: CASSEGAGSYTF. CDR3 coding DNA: TGTGCCAGCAGTGAAGGGGCGGGTTCCTACACCTTC.

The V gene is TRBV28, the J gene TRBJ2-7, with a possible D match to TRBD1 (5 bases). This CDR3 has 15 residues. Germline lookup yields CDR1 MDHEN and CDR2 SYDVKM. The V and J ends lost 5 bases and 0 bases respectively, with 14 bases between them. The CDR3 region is CASSPPAGNSYEQYF. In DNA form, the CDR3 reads TGTGCCAGCAGTCCCCCGGCAGGGAACTCCTACGAGCAGTACTTC.

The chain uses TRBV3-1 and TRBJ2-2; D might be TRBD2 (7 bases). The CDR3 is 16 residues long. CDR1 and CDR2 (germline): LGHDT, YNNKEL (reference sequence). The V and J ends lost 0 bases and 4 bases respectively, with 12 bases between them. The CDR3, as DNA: TGTGCCAGCAGCCAAGAAGGGGGGGCTGTCACCGGGGAGCTGTTTTTT. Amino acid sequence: CASSQEGGAVTGELFF. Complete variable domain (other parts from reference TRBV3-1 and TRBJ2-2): DTAVSQTPKYLVTQMGNDKSIKCEQNLGHDTMYWYKQDSKKFLKIMFSYNNKELIINETVPNRFSPKSPDKAHLNLHINSLELGDSAVYFCASSQEGGAVTGELFFGEGSRLTVL.

CDR3 nucleotide sequence: TGCAGCGTTGATAGGGAGGGGGCAGGTGGCTACACCTTC. As protein: CSVDREGAGGYTF. This chain uses TRBV29-1 with TRBJ1-2; TRBD1 matches at 7 bases. This CDR3 has 13 amino acids. With V trimmed by 3 bases and J by 7 bases, 8 bases remained unmatched. Germline CDR1 is SQVTM and CDR2 is ANQGSEA.

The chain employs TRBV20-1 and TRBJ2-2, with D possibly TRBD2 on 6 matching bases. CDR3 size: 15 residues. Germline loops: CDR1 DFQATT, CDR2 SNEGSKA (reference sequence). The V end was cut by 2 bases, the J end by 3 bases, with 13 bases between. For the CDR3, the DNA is TGCAGTGCTAGACCCACCGGGACTGACACCGGGGAGCTGTTTTTT. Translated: CSARPTGTDTGELFF.

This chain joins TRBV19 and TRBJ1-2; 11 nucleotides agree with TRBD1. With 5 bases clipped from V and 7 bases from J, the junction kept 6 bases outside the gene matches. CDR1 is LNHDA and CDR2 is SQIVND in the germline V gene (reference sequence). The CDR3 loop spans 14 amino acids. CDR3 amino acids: CASSPRDRGSGYTF. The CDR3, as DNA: TGTGCCAGTAGTCCCCGGGACAGGGGGTCTGGCTACACCTTC. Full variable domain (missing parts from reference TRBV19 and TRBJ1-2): DGGITQSPKYLFRKEGQNVTLSCEQNLNHDAMYWYRQDPGQGLRLIYYSQIVNDFQKGDIAEGYSVSREKKESFPLTVTSAQKNPTAFYLCASSPRDRGSGYTFGSGTRLTVV.

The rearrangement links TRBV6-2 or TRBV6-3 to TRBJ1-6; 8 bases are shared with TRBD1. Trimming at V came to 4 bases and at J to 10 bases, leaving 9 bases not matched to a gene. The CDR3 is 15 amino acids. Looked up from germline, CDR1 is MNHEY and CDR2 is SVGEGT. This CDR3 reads CASSFSRGRGSPLHF. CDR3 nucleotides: TGTGCCAGCAGTTTTTCCAGGGGGCGCGGATCACCCCTCCACTTT.

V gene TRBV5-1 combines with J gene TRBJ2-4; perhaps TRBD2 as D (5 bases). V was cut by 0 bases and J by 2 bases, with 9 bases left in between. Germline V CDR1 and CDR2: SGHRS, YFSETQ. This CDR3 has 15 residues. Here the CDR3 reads CASSLERGPKNIQYF. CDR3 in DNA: TGCGCCAGCAGCTTGGAGAGAGGGCCCAAAAACATTCAGTACTTC.

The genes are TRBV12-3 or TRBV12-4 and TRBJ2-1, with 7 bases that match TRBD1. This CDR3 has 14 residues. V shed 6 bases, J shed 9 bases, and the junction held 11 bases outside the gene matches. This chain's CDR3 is CASSPPGTAAEQFF. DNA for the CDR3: TGTGCCAGCAGCCCCCCCGGGACAGCGGCTGAGCAGTTCTTC.

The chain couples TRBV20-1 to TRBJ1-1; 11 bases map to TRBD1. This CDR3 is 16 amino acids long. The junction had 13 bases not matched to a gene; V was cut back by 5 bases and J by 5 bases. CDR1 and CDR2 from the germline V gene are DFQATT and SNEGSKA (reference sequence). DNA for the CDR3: TGCAGTGCTTACCTGGGACAGGGGGTTTTTGGTACTGAAGCTTTCTTT. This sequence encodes CSAYLGQGVFGTEAFF.

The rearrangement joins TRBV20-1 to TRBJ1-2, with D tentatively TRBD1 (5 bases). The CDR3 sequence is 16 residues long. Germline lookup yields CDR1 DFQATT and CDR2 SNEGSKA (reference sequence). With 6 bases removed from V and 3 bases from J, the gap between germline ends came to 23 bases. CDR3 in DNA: TGCAGTGCCCAACAAACAGGAGGCCGGATTGACTATGGCTACACCTTC. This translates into CSAQQTGGRIDYGYTF.

CDR3 residues: CASTLGGGLNEQFF. Here the CDR3 DNA reads TGCGCCAGCACCTTAGGGGGGGGTCTCAATGAGCAGTTCTTC. The chain recombines TRBV10-2 with TRBJ2-1, with D possibly being TRBD2 (7 bases). Germline V gene sequence: CDR1 WSHSY, CDR2 SAAADI. The CDR3 runs 14 residues. V was clipped by 7 bases and J by 6 bases, with 16 bases between them.

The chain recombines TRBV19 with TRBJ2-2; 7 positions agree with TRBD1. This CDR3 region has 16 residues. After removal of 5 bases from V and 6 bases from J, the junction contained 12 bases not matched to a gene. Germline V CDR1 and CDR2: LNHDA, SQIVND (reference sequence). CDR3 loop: CASSLTDRLRAGELFF. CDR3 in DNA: TGTGCCAGTAGTCTTACGGACAGGCTCCGCGCCGGGGAGCTGTTTTTT.

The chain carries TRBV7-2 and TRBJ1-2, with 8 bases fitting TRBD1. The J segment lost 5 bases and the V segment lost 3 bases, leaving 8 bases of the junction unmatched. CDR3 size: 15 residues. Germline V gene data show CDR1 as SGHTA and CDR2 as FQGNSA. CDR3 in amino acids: CASSLSRGRGYGYTF. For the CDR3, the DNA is TGTGCCAGCAGCTTGAGCAGGGGGCGAGGATATGGCTACACCTTC.

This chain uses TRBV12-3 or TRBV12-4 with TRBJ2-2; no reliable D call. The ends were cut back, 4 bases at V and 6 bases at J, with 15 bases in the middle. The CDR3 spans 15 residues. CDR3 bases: TGTGCCAGCAGTTGGCGGCCTATGACCGCCGGGGAGCTGTTTTTT. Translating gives CASSWRPMTAGELFF.

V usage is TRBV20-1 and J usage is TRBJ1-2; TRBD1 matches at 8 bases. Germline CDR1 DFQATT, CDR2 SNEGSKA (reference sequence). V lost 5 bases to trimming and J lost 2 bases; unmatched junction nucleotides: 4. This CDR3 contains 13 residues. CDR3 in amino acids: CSAWTGTNYGYTF. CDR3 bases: TGCAGTGCTTGGACAGGGACGAACTATGGCTACACCTTC.

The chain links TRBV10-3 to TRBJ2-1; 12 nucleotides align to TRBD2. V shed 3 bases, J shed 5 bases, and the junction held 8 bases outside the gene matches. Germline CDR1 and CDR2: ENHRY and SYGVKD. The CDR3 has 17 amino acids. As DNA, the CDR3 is TGTGCCATCAGTGACTTCGGACTAGCGGGGACGCACAATGAGCAGTTCTTC. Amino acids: CAISDFGLAGTHNEQFF.

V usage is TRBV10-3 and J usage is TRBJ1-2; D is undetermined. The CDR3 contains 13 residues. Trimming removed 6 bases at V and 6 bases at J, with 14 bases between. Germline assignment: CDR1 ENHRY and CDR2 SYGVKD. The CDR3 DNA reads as TGTGCCATCAGCAAGGCGGGGTCCGATGGCTACACCTTC. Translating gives CAISKAGSDGYTF.

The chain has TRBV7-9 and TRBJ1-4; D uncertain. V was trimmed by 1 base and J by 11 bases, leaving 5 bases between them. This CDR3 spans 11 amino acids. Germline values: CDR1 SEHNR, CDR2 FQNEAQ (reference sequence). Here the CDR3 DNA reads TGTGCCAGCAGCTTAGGGTTTAAACTGTTTTTT. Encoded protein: CASSLGFKLFF. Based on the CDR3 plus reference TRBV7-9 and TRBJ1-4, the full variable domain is DTGVSQNPRHKITKRGQNVTFRCDPISEHNRLYWYRQTLGQGPEFLTYFQNEAQLEKSRLLSDRFSAERPKGSFSTLEIQRTEQGDSAMYLCASSLGFKLFFGSGTQLSVL.

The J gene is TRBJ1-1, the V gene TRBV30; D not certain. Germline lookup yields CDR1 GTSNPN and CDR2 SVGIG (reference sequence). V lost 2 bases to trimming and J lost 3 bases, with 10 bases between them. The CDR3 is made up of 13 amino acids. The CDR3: CAWSTRWDTEAFF. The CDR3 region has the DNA TGTGCCTGGAGTACCCGTTGGGACACTGAAGCTTTCTTT.

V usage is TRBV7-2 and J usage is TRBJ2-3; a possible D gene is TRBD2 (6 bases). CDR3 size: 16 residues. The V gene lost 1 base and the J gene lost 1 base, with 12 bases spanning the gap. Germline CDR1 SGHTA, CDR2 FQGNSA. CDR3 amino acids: CASSLGVLARTDTQYF. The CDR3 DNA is TGTGCCAGCAGCTTAGGGGTACTAGCCCGCACAGATACGCAGTATTTT.

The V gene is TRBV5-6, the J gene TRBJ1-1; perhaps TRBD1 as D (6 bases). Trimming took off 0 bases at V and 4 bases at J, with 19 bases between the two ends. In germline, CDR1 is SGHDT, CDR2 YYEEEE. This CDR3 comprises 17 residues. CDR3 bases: TGTGCCAGCAGCTTGGTCTCAAGAGGAGGGGGAGGCACTGAAGCTTTCTTT. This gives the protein CASSLVSRGGGGTEAFF.

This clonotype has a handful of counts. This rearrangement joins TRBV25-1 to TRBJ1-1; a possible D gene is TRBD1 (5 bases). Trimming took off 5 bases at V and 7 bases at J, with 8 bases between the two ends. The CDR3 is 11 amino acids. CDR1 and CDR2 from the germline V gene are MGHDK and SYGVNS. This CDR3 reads CASSWGGEAFF. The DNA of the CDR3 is TGTGCCAGCAGTTGGGGGGGTGAAGCTTTCTTT. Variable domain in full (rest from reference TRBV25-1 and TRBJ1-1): EADIYQTPRYLVIGTGKKITLECSQTMGHDKMYWYQQDPGMELHLIHYSYGVNSTEKGDLSSESTVSRIRTEHFPLTLESARPSHTSQYLCASSWGGEAFFGQGTRLTVV.

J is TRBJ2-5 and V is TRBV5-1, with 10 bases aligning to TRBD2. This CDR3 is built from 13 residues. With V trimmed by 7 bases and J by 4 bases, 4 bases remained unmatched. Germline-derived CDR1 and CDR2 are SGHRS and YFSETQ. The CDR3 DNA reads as TGCGCCAGCCAGCGGGGGGGCGGAGAGACCCAGTACTTC. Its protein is CASQRGGGETQYF. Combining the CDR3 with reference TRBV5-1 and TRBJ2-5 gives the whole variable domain KAGVTQTPRYLIKTRGQQVTLSCSPISGHRSVSWYQQTPGQGLQFLFEYFSETQRNKGNFPGRFSGRQFSNSRSEMNVSTLELGDSALYLCASQRGGGETQYFGPGTRLLVL.

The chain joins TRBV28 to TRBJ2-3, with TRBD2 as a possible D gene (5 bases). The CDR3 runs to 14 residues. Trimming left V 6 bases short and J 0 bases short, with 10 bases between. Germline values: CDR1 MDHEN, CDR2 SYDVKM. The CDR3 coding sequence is TGTGCCAGCAGCGCTCGGACTAGCACAGATACGCAGTATTTT. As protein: CASSARTSTDTQYF.

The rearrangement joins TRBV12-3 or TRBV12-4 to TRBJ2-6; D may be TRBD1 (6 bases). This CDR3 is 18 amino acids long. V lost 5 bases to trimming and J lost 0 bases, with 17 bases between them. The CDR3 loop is CASSPQQGFSSGANVLTF. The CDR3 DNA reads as TGTGCCAGCAGTCCCCAACAGGGATTCAGCTCTGGGGCCAACGTCCTGACTTTC.

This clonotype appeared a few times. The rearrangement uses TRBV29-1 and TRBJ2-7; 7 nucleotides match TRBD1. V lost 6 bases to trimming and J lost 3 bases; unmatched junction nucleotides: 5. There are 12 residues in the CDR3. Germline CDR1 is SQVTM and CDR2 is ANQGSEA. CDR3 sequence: CSVGQAVYEQYF. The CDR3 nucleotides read TGCAGCGTCGGACAGGCCGTCTACGAGCAGTACTTC.

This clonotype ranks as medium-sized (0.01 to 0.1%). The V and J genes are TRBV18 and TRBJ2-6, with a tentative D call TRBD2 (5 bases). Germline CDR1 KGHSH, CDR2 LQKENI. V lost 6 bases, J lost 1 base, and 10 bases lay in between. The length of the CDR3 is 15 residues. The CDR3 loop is CASSPGVSGANVLTF. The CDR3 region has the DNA TGTGCCAGCTCCCCCGGGGTGTCTGGGGCCAACGTCCTGACTTTC.